This passage covers 32 T cell receptor beta chains from one sample sequenced in a study of metastatic and nonmetastatic thyroid tumors. TCRdb used MiXCR to call clones anew from the PCR reads. The sample has 26,000 or so clones, about 15% seen once. None of the patients had undergone any treatment ahead of thyroid surgery. Sequencing used blood. Receptor source: a male donor with papillary thyroid cancer or a benign thyroid nodule (not recorded which). Some clones in this sample may be carry-over from other donors' samples.

Ten or more counts support this clone. A much larger clone is a single base away; this may be a read error. The CDR3 ends on some other residue instead of the conserved phenylalanine or tryptophan, so this is likely a read error. The chain combines TRBV7-9 with TRBJ1-6; 8 bases agree with TRBD1. The CDR3 spans 15 residues. V lost 6 bases and J lost 13; bases outside the gene matches: 14. Looked up from germline, CDR1 is SEHNR and CDR2 is FQNEAQ (reference sequence). CDR3 bases: TGTGCCAGCAGTTCAGGGGGCCGGGGGTCAAGGCCCCTCCACTCT. The encoded protein is CASSSGGRGSRPLHS.

Turning to this clone: This may be a read error: a much more frequent sequence differs by one nucleotide. This sample includes further DNA sequences coding for the same CDR3. The gene calls are TRBV3-1 and TRBJ2-6; tentatively, D is TRBD1 (5 bases). The germline gives CDR1 LGHDT, CDR2 YNNKEL (reference sequence). The CDR3 has 15 amino acids. The CDR3 loop is CASSQPGSGANVLTF. In DNA form, the CDR3 reads TGTGCCAGCAGCCAACCAGGCTCTGGGGCCAATGTCCTGACTTTC.

This clone was counted between two and nine times. This sequence may be a read error, since a much larger clone differs from it by one base. This rearrangement joins TRBV3-1 to TRBJ2-3; D is undetermined. Looked up from germline, CDR1 is LGHDT and CDR2 is YNNKEL (reference sequence). CDR3 length equals 15 residues. The CDR3 coding sequence is TGTGCCAGCATCCAAAGATCCCAGATAGGAGATACGCAGTATTTT. It translates to CASIQRSQIGDTQYF.

This clone was detected many times. This chain joins TRBV12-3 or TRBV12-4 and TRBJ1-6; D gene uncertain. V was cut by 6 bases and J by 10 bases, with 13 bases left in between. CDR3 length equals 13 residues. Here the CDR3 reads CASRNREGSPLHF. The CDR3 bases are TGTGCCAGCAGGAACCGAGAAGGCTCACCCCTCCACTTT.

This clone has at least ten counts. The chain joins TRBV27 to TRBJ2-7; no clear D gene. Germline values: CDR1 MNHEY, CDR2 SMNVEV (reference sequence). V lost 2 bases and J 1 base, leaving 6 bases between the germline ends. There are 13 residues in the CDR3. CDR3 amino acids: CASSLTASYEQYF. Here the CDR3 DNA reads TGTGCCAGCAGTTTAACCGCTTCCTACGAGCAGTACTTC.

In its sample, this clone was seen many times. Just one base apart from a much larger clone, this may be a read error. The identical CDR3 is also encoded by other nucleotide sequences in the sample. The V call is TRBV30, the J call TRBJ1-3; D remains ambiguous. CDR1 and CDR2 from the germline V gene are GTSNPN and SVGIG (reference sequence). CDR3 length: 15 residues. The CDR3 spells CAWSASPYSGNTIYF. The CDR3 DNA reads TGCGCCTGGAGTGCTAGTCCATACTCGGGAAACACCATATATTTT.

This clone was recorded once. The gene calls are TRBV5-1 and TRBJ1-5, with TRBD1 matching over 9 bases. The CDR3 spans 14 residues. The junction had 4 bases not matched to a gene; V was cut back by 4 bases and J by 5 bases. The V gene's germline CDR1 is SGHRS and CDR2 YFSETQ. CDR3 DNA: TGCGCCAGCAGCGCGGGACAGGGAGATCAGCCCCAGCATTTT. Amino acids: CASSAGQGDQPQHF.

Many counts were recorded for this clone. This sample includes further DNA sequences coding for the same CDR3. This rearrangement joins TRBV7-3 to TRBJ2-1; D is possibly TRBD1 or TRBD2 (5 bases each). The germline CDR1 and CDR2 sequences are SGHTA and FQGTGA. Trimming shortened V by 5 bases and J by 12 bases, and 20 bases separated the two germline ends. This CDR3 comprises 14 residues. CDR3 nucleotide sequence: TGTGCCAGCAGCATCGGGACGATGAGGGGAGCGCAGTTCTTC. It codes for CASSIGTMRGAQFF.

This clone was recorded at least ten times. The J gene is TRBJ2-1, the V gene TRBV28; possible D gene TRBD1, 5 bases. V was cut by 7 bases and J by 0 bases, with 16 bases left in between. The CDR3 length is 16 residues. From germline, CDR1 is MDHEN and CDR2 SYDVKM. CDR3 sequence reads: CASIPIGAGSYNEQFF. The CDR3 DNA follows: TGTGCCAGCATTCCAATAGGGGCCGGCTCCTACAATGAGCAGTTCTTC.

The chain joins TRBV7-9 to TRBJ2-7, with 10 positions matching TRBD1. The CDR3 runs to 14 residues. The trim removed 3 bases at V and 5 bases at J, leaving 4 bases unmatched. The germline gives CDR1 SEHNR, CDR2 FQNEAQ (reference sequence). DNA for the CDR3: TGTGCCAGCAGCTTGGGACAGGGGTTTAACGAGCAGTACTTC. This codes for CASSLGQGFNEQYF.

In this sample, this clone turned up a few times. This rearrangement joins TRBV19 to TRBJ1-1; D remains ambiguous. The CDR3 extends over 11 amino acids. Germline-derived CDR1 and CDR2 are LNHDA and SQIVND (reference sequence). The ends were cut back, 7 bases at V and 8 bases at J, with 11 bases in the middle. The CDR3 bases are TGTGCCAGTATGACCGGGTTCGAAGCTTTCTTT. It is translated as CASMTGFEAFF.

This clone was detected ten times or more. The V gene is TRBV30, the J gene TRBJ1-6; 7 bases match TRBD1. The CDR3 is made up of 17 amino acids. In germline, CDR1 is GTSNPN, CDR2 SVGIG (reference sequence). The trim removed 1 base at V and 5 bases at J, leaving 11 bases unmatched. DNA of the CDR3: TGTGCCTGGAGTGGTAGACAGGGTGGGGATAATAATTCACCCCTCCACTTT. As protein: CAWSGRQGGDNNSPLHF.

A note on this clone: An end of the junction does not agree with germline; a read error may underlie this. CDR3 sequence reads: CASSEAGGRETQYF. CDR3 nucleotides: TGTGCCAGCAGTGAAGCGGGGGGGCGAGAGACACAGTACTTC. The chain employs TRBV6-1 and TRBJ2-5, with D possibly TRBD2 on 7 matching bases. Germline V lookup: CDR1 MNHNS, CDR2 SASEGT. The CDR3 is 14 amino acids.

This clone was seen at least ten times. The rearrangement uses TRBV3-1 and TRBJ2-3; TRBD2 agrees at 10 bases. CDR3 length: 16 amino acids. V gave up 1 base and J gave up 7 bases; unmatched junction bases: 8. The germline V gene encodes CDR1 LGHDT and CDR2 YNNKEL (reference sequence). The CDR3: CASSQVGTSGDHTQYF. In nucleotides, the CDR3 is TGTGCCAGCAGCCAAGTGGGAACTAGCGGGGATCATACGCAGTATTTT.

This clone appeared many times. V usage is TRBV4-1 and J usage is TRBJ2-3, with D perhaps matching TRBD1 or TRBD2 (6 bases each). Trimming shortened V by 4 bases and J by 4 bases, and 15 bases separated the two germline ends. Germline CDR1 reads MGHRA; CDR2 reads YSYEKL. This CDR3 contains 15 residues. The CDR3 bases are TGCGCCAGCAGCCCGGTTATGGGGGGCGCAGATACGCAGTATTTT. This encodes CASSPVMGGADTQYF.

This clone was detected ten times or more. The chain employs TRBV5-5 and TRBJ2-7; maybe TRBD1 (6 bases). Looked up from germline, CDR1 is SGHKS and CDR2 is YYEKEE (reference sequence). CDR3 length: 14 amino acids. V lost 1 base and J lost 2, with 10 bases in between. CDR3 protein: CASSLRDMAYEQYF. In DNA, the CDR3 is TGTGCCAGCAGCTTGAGGGACATGGCCTACGAGCAGTACTTC.

The chain carries TRBV7-9 and TRBJ2-5, with D tentatively TRBD2 (6 bases). This CDR3 is 14 amino acids long. Germline assignment: CDR1 SEHNR and CDR2 FQNEAQ (reference sequence). Trimming took off 7 bases at V and 7 bases at J, with 19 bases between the two ends. The CDR3 sequence is CASNGAHAAGTQYF. The CDR3 DNA is TGTGCCAGCAATGGTGCCCATGCAGCGGGGACCCAGTACTTC.

Many counts were recorded for this clone. The CDR3 DNA is TGTGCCAGCAGCTTAATGGCGGGAATCCCCTACGAGCAGTACTTC. It yields the protein CASSLMAGIPYEQYF. The genes are TRBV7-3 and TRBJ2-7, with D tentatively TRBD2 (6 bases). The CDR3 consists of 15 residues. Germline V gene lookup returns CDR1 SGHTA and CDR2 FQGTGA. Trimming left V 1 base short and J 2 bases short, with 12 bases between.

This clone was seen repeatedly, ten times or more. The chain has TRBV5-6 and TRBJ1-2, with 9 nucleotides matching TRBD1. Germline V CDR1 and CDR2: SGHDT, YYEEEE. There are 16 residues in the CDR3. J lost 4 bases, V lost 1 base, and 8 bases had no gene match. The CDR3 DNA reads TGTGCCAGCAGCTTGCTGCCGGGACAGGGATTCTATGGCTACACCTTC. Residues: CASSLLPGQGFYGYTF.

This clone counts as large. In DNA form, the CDR3 reads TGTGCCAGCAGCTTCTCTTTAGCGGGGGTCGAACCCTACGAGCAGTACTTC. It yields the protein CASSFSLAGVEPYEQYF. The chain couples TRBV7-2 to TRBJ2-7, with 9 bases fitting TRBD2. The CDR3 extends over 17 amino acids. CDR1 is SGHTA and CDR2 is FQGNSA in the germline V gene. V lost 3 bases to trimming and J lost 2 bases; unmatched junction nucleotides: 11.

This clone was observed at least ten times. The chain couples TRBV30 to TRBJ1-1, with a tentative D call TRBD1 (6 bases). CDR3 length: 13 amino acids. V was trimmed by 7 bases and J by 2 bases, leaving 14 bases between them. Germline-derived CDR1 and CDR2 are GTSNPN and SVGIG (reference sequence). The CDR3 protein is CAFRGGGNTEAFF. As DNA, the CDR3 is TGTGCCTTCCGAGGGGGGGGAAACACTGAAGCTTTCTTT.

This clone was observed at least ten times. The gene calls are TRBV4-1 and TRBJ2-7, with D tentatively TRBD2 (6 bases). V was shortened by 4 bases and J by 0 bases, with 13 bases between the two germline ends. The CDR3 totals 15 residues. The germline gives CDR1 MGHRA, CDR2 YSYEKL. The CDR3 DNA is TGCGCCAGCAGCCCCGGGACTCTAGACTCCTACGAGCAGTACTTC. As protein: CASSPGTLDSYEQYF.

The sample holds many counts of this clone. V gene TRBV5-4 combines with J gene TRBJ2-5; 8 positions agree with TRBD2. Germline lookup yields CDR1 SGHNT and CDR2 YYREEE (reference sequence). V was pared by 7 bases and J by 3 bases, with 11 bases of the junction left unmatched. There are 15 residues in the CDR3. The CDR3 loop reads CASAPGGEGEETQYF. The CDR3 bases are TGTGCCAGCGCCCCCGGGGGGGAGGGGGAAGAGACCCAGTACTTC. The full variable domain, rest sourced from reference TRBV5-4 and TRBJ2-5, is ETGVTQSPTHLIKTRGQQVTLRCSSQSGHNTVSWYQQALGQGPQFIFQYYREEENGRGNFPPRFSGLQFPNYSSELNVNALELDDSALYLCASAPGGEGEETQYFGPGTRLLVL.

At least ten counts were recorded for this clone. The rearrangement uses TRBV12-3 or TRBV12-4 and TRBJ2-1, with 11 positions matching TRBD1. J gave up 5 bases and V 5 bases, and 8 bases lay outside the gene matches. The CDR3 totals 16 residues. The CDR3 protein is CASSLLGQGVHNEQFF. CDR3 DNA: TGTGCCAGCAGTCTCCTGGGACAGGGGGTTCACAATGAGCAGTTCTTC.

This clone occurred many times. The chain uses TRBV11-3 and TRBJ2-1, with no clear D. V gave up 2 bases and J gave up 10 bases, with 18 bases separating them. The CDR3 covers 15 residues. CDR1 SGHNT and CDR2 YENEEA come from the germline V gene. The CDR3 DNA is TGTGCCAGCAGCTTATGGGCAGACTTTGATTACGAGCAGTTCTTC. Amino acid sequence: CASSLWADFDYEQFF.

This clone was counted many times. V gene TRBV14 combines with J gene TRBJ2-2; either TRBD1 or TRBD2 may supply D (6 bases each). The V and J ends lost 0 bases and 6 bases respectively, with 14 bases between them. Germline CDR1 is SGHDN and CDR2 is FVKESK. This CDR3 region has 16 residues. The CDR3 sequence: CASSQEGGIRSGELFF. As DNA, the CDR3 is TGTGCCAGCAGCCAAGAAGGGGGGATTAGGTCCGGGGAGCTGTTTTTT.

The V gene is TRBV6-2 or TRBV6-3, the J gene TRBJ2-3; a possible D gene is TRBD1 (5 bases). Germline V gene sequence: CDR1 MNHEY, CDR2 SVGEGT. Between the trimmed V and J ends, which lost 0 bases and 1 base, there was a span of 11 bases. This CDR3 is 16 amino acids long. CDR3 residues: CASSYSGQGRTDTQYF. In nucleotides, the CDR3 is TGTGCCAGCAGTTACTCGGGGCAGGGTCGCACAGATACGCAGTATTTT.

On this clone: One junction end does not reproduce the germline sequence, and a read error may be involved. The rearrangement links TRBV5-1 to TRBJ2-1; TRBD2 matches 9 bases. CDR1 and CDR2 (germline): SGHRS, YFSETQ. This CDR3 is built from 14 residues. The CDR3: CARSFAPLAGEQFF. CDR3 DNA: TGCGCCAGAAGCTTCGCACCGCTAGCGGGGGAGCAGTTCTTC.

The sample holds many counts of this clone. The V and J genes are TRBV6-1 and TRBJ2-7, with D possibly matching TRBD1 (5 bases). The V and J ends lost 1 base and 4 bases respectively, with 11 bases between them. Germline lookup yields CDR1 MNHNS and CDR2 SASEGT. The length of the CDR3 is 14 residues. CDR3 DNA sequence: TGTGCCAGCAGTGAAGGCATCCAGGGTTACGAGCAGTACTTC. It specifies CASSEGIQGYEQYF.

This clone was recorded at least ten times. The chain has TRBV5-1 and TRBJ1-5, with D perhaps matching TRBD1 (6 bases). The CDR3 length is 16 residues. Deletions cut 4 bases from V and 3 bases from J, with 17 bases between. CDR1 is SGHRS, CDR2 YFSETQ, per germline. The CDR3 DNA is TGCGCCAGCAGCACGCGGCCGGGGGCGGACAATCAGCCCCAGCATTTT. This codes for CASSTRPGADNQPQHF.

This clone has at least ten counts. The chain recombines TRBV6-1 with TRBJ2-4; D is ambiguous. V was clipped by 3 bases and J by 6 bases, with 3 bases between them. This CDR3 region has 11 residues. Germline assignment: CDR1 MNHNS and CDR2 SASEGT. CDR3 DNA sequence: TGTGCCAGCAGTGACGGAAACATTCAGTACTTC. Amino acids: CASSDGNIQYF.

This clone was counted ten times or more. V and J are TRBV3-1 and TRBJ2-1, with 9 bases lining up with TRBD2. V was pared by 4 bases and J by 1 base, with 2 bases of the junction left unmatched. This CDR3 contains 15 residues. Germline lookup yields CDR1 LGHDT and CDR2 YNNKEL (reference sequence). The CDR3 bases are TGTGCCAGCAGCCGGAGCGGGGGGTCCTACAATGAGCAGTTCTTC. Its protein product is CASSRSGGSYNEQFF.